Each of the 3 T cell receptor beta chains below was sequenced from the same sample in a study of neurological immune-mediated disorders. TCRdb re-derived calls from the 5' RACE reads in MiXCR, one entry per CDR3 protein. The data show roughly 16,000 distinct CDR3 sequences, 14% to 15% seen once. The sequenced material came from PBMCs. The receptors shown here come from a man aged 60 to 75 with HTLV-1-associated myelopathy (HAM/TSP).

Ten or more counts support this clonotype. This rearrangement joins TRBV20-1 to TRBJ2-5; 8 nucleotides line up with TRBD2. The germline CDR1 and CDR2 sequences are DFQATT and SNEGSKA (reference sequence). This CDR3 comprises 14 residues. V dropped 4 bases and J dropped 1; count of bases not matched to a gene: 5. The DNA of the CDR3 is TGCAGTGCTACCGGGGGGGGCCTCCAAGAGACCCAGTACTTC. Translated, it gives CSATGGGLQETQYF.

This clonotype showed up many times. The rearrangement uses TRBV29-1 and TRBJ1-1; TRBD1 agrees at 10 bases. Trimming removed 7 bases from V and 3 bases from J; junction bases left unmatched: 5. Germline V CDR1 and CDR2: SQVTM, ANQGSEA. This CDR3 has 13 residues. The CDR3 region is CSAWTGGDTEAFF. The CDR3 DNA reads TGCAGCGCCTGGACAGGGGGGGACACTGAAGCTTTCTTT.

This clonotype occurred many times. The DNA of the CDR3 is TGCGCCAGCCGGCCGGGGGGGAAGAGCACAGATACGCAGTATTTT. It encodes CASRPGGKSTDTQYF. The chain recombines TRBV10-2 with TRBJ2-3; 8 nucleotides align to TRBD2. V lost 8 bases to trimming and J lost 0 bases; unmatched junction nucleotides: 7. The CDR3 runs to 15 residues. Germline CDR1 reads WSHSY; CDR2 reads SAAADI.